The 32 T cell receptor beta chains listed next were all sequenced from one sample in a study of cytomegalovirus exposure and HLA in healthy donors. The PCR made use of 60 Vbeta and 13 Jbeta primers. Produced via immunoSEQ multiplex PCR; TCRdb's table is partial and in-frame only. Altogether fewer than 200,000 clones are present, roughly four fifths being singletons, with the ten largest covering 2.5%. Sequencing was carried out using PBMCs. The receptors come from a female donor in good health and CMV-seronegative.

The rearrangement links TRBV30 to TRBJ2-7; D gene uncertain. This CDR3 region has 11 residues. V was shortened by 5 bases and J by 2 bases, with 7 bases between the two germline ends. The germline CDR1 and CDR2 sequences are GTSNPN and SVGIG (reference sequence). The CDR3 bases are TGTGCCTGGGCGGATGCCTACGAGCAGTACTTC. This sequence encodes CAWADAYEQYF.

V and J are TRBV6-1 and TRBJ2-1, with D possibly being TRBD1 (5 bases). Looked up from germline, CDR1 is MNHNS and CDR2 is SASEGT. The length of the CDR3 is 14 residues. Trimming cost V 1 base and J 4 bases, with 8 bases left between them. This CDR3 reads CASSEVTDYNEQFF. DNA for the CDR3: TGTGCCAGCAGTGAAGTGACAGATTACAATGAGCAGTTCTTC.

This clone turned up a few times. The chain employs TRBV4-3 and TRBJ2-7; 7 bases match TRBD1. The CDR3 contains 14 residues. V lost 1 base to trimming and J lost 0 bases; unmatched junction nucleotides: 0. Germline CDR1 reads LGHNA; CDR2 reads YSLEER. The CDR3 DNA sequence: TGCGCCAGCAGCCAAGGACAGGGCTCCTACGAGCAGTACTTC. Its protein product is CASSQGQGSYEQYF.

The gene calls are TRBV2 and TRBJ2-7; D may be TRBD2 (6 bases). The germline V gene has CDR1 SNHLY and CDR2 FYNNEI. There are 13 residues in the CDR3. V shed 8 bases and J shed 3 bases, with 14 bases lying between them. The CDR3 DNA sequence: TGTGCCAGCGTAGGACCCGGGAGCTACGAGCAGTACTTC. It yields the protein CASVGPGSYEQYF. Drawing the rest from reference TRBV2 and TRBJ2-7, the complete variable domain is EPEVTQTPSHQVTQMGQEVILRCVPISNHLYFYWYRQILGQKVEFLVSFYNNEISEKSEIFDDQFSVERPDGSNFTLKIRSTKLEDSAMYFCASVGPGSYEQYFGPGTRLTVT.

This chain joins TRBV11-2 and TRBJ1-2, with D hard to call. V was shortened by 1 base and J by 6 bases, with 9 bases between the two germline ends. This CDR3 has 13 residues. Germline assignment: CDR1 SGHAT and CDR2 FQNNGV. CDR3 DNA sequence: TGTGCCAGCAGCTTAGCATCCAGTGATGGCTACACCTTC. Its protein product is CASSLASSDGYTF.

The V call is TRBV5-4, the J call TRBJ2-6; D is possibly TRBD2 (7 bases). Between the trimmed V and J ends, which lost 2 bases and 2 bases, there was a span of 11 bases. The CDR3 spans 16 residues. Germline CDR1 and CDR2: SGHNT and YYREEE (reference sequence). CDR3 sequence (DNA): TGTGCCAGCAGCTTTTCGGGGGGCACTGGGGCCAACGTCCTGACTTTC. Residues: CASSFSGGTGANVLTF.

The V gene is TRBV2, the J gene TRBJ2-3; TRBD2 aligns across 10 bases. The CDR3 sequence is 15 residues long. The V segment lost 5 bases and the J segment 6 bases; nucleotides outside the gene matches: 8. Germline loops: CDR1 SNHLY, CDR2 FYNNEI. The CDR3 DNA reads TGTGCCAGCAGTCGCGCGAGCGGGAGGGGCGATACGCAGTATTTT. Amino acids: CASSRASGRGDTQYF.

CDR3 residues: CASSLSGSPPGGLFGNTIYF. CDR3 nucleotide sequence: TGCGCCAGCAGCTTGTCCGGCAGTCCTCCCGGGGGTCTCTTTGGAAACACCATATATTTT. The chain has TRBV5-1 and TRBJ1-3; weak D call: TRBD1 (5 bases). Looked up from germline, CDR1 is SGHRS and CDR2 is YFSETQ. The CDR3 is made up of 20 amino acids. With 1 base removed from V and 3 bases from J, the gap between germline ends came to 26 bases.

CDR3 in amino acids: CASSPGGHSNYGYTF. The CDR3 DNA sequence: TGTGCCAGCAGTCCGGGGGGACACTCTAACTATGGCTACACCTTC. The chain is built from TRBV28 and TRBJ1-2; D is perhaps TRBD1 (6 bases). Per the germline V gene, CDR1 is MDHEN and CDR2 is SYDVKM. The CDR3 is 15 residues long. Deletions cut 5 bases from V and 0 bases from J, with 13 bases between.

The chain combines TRBV19 with TRBJ1-5; D is perhaps TRBD1 (6 bases). This CDR3 is 16 amino acids long. V was cut by 3 bases and J by 2 bases, with 14 bases left in between. Germline loops: CDR1 LNHDA, CDR2 SQIVND (reference sequence). CDR3 region: CASSISGEGGNQPQHF. Written as DNA, the CDR3 is TGTGCCAGTAGTATTTCAGGGGAGGGGGGCAATCAGCCCCAGCATTTT.

The gene calls are TRBV28 and TRBJ2-3; D possibly corresponds to TRBD1 (5 bases). Germline values: CDR1 MDHEN, CDR2 SYDVKM. Trimming removed 4 bases from V and 2 bases from J, with 10 bases in between. The CDR3 is made up of 14 amino acids. DNA for the CDR3: TGTGCCAGCAGTTACAGGCGGTACACAGATACGCAGTATTTT. It specifies CASSYRRYTDTQYF. Full variable domain (remainder filled in from reference TRBV28 and TRBJ2-3): DVKVTQSSRYLVKRTGEKVFLECVQDMDHENMFWYRQDPGLGLRLIYFSYDVKMKEKGDIPEGYSVSREKKERFSLILESASTNQTSMYLCASSYRRYTDTQYFGPGTRLTVL.

The CDR3 loop reads CASTTGKNQAFF. In DNA form, the CDR3 reads TGTGCCAGCACGACAGGGAAAAACCAAGCTTTCTTT. The genes are TRBV2 and TRBJ1-1; 7 bases agree with TRBD1. Germline V gene sequence: CDR1 SNHLY, CDR2 FYNNEI. The CDR3 runs to 12 residues. V shed 7 bases and J 9 bases; nucleotides not matched to a gene: 8.

The chain joins TRBV18 to TRBJ2-1, with D perhaps TRBD1 (5 bases). The germline gives CDR1 KGHSH, CDR2 LQKENI. The CDR3 runs to 17 residues. Trimming stripped 1 base from V and 1 base from J, with 14 bases between. The CDR3: CASSPRGRVTSYNEQFF. The CDR3 DNA is TGTGCCAGCTCACCACGGGGCAGGGTGACTTCCTACAATGAGCAGTTCTTC.

The rearrangement links TRBV5-1 to TRBJ1-4, with D possibly matching TRBD1 (5 bases). Looked up from germline, CDR1 is SGHRS and CDR2 is YFSETQ. The V and J ends lost 4 bases and 0 bases respectively, with 19 bases between them. This CDR3 has 18 amino acids. The CDR3: CASSPFRGGNPTNEKLFF. The CDR3 region has the DNA TGCGCCAGCAGCCCGTTTCGGGGGGGAAACCCAACTAATGAAAAACTGTTTTTT.

This clone was detected only a few times. In nucleotides, the CDR3 is TGCAGCGGCACCACAGGGAACTATGGCTACACCTTC. Amino acids: CSGTTGNYGYTF. This rearrangement joins TRBV29-1 to TRBJ1-2, with D perhaps matching TRBD1 (6 bases). CDR1 is SQVTM, CDR2 ANQGSEA, per germline. The V end was cut by 7 bases, the J end by 2 bases, with 11 bases between. The CDR3 covers 12 residues.

This chain joins TRBV28 and TRBJ1-4; 8 nucleotides align to TRBD1. The V segment lost 11 bases and the J segment 8 bases; nucleotides outside the gene matches: 7. The CDR3 length is 12 residues. From germline, CDR1 is MDHEN and CDR2 SYDVKM. CDR3 nucleotide sequence: TGTGCCGGACAGGGCGGTGGGGAAAAACTGTTTTTT. Its translation is CAGQGGGEKLFF.

The rearrangement uses TRBV19 and TRBJ2-7; TRBD2 aligns across 11 bases. CDR3 length: 15 residues. Germline V gene data show CDR1 as LNHDA and CDR2 as SQIVND (reference sequence). The junction had 2 bases not matched to a gene; V was cut back by 0 bases and J by 4 bases. The CDR3 nucleotides read TGTGCCAGTAGTATAGAACTAGCGGGGGAGTACGAGCAGTACTTC. Its protein is CASSIELAGEYEQYF.

This CDR3 is CASSPQGQISGNTIYF. In DNA, the CDR3 is TGTGCCAGCAGTCCTCAGGGACAGATCTCTGGAAACACCATATATTTT. This rearrangement joins TRBV27 to TRBJ1-3; 7 bases map to TRBD1. Germline V lookup: CDR1 MNHEY, CDR2 SMNVEV (reference sequence). The CDR3 is 16 amino acids. The V and J ends lost 5 bases and 0 bases, in that order; junction bases with no gene match: 7.

This clone was counted only a few times. The rearrangement uses TRBV28 and TRBJ1-6; 10 bases align to TRBD1. There are 14 residues in the CDR3. Looked up from germline, CDR1 is MDHEN and CDR2 is SYDVKM. V dropped 4 bases and J dropped 10; count of bases not matched to a gene: 4. This CDR3 is CASSSGTGASPLHF. The CDR3 region has the DNA TGTGCCAGCAGTTCCGGGACAGGGGCCTCACCCCTCCACTTT.

This chain connects TRBV4-1 to TRBJ1-2; D gene unclear. Trimming removed 0 bases at V and 3 bases at J, with 8 bases between. The CDR3 covers 14 residues. Germline V lookup: CDR1 MGHRA, CDR2 YSYEKL. The CDR3 DNA is TGCGCCAGCAGCCAAGAGGGCAGCTACTATGGCTACACCTTC. It encodes CASSQEGSYYGYTF.

This clone was seen a single time. The chain combines TRBV25-1 with TRBJ2-5; 7 nucleotides agree with TRBD2. The CDR3 extends over 16 amino acids. V lost 3 bases to trimming and J lost 4 bases; unmatched junction nucleotides: 11. Germline loops: CDR1 MGHDK, CDR2 SYGVNS. CDR3 sequence reads: CASSDPLAAGGETQYF. DNA of the CDR3: TGTGCCAGCAGTGATCCTCTAGCGGCTGGAGGAGAGACCCAGTACTTC.

The rearrangement uses TRBV28 and TRBJ2-2; D unresolved. Trimming took 5 bases from V and 1 from J, leaving 2 bases between them. The CDR3 loop spans 12 amino acids. Germline values: CDR1 MDHEN, CDR2 SYDVKM. This CDR3 reads CASSLNTGELFF. CDR3 in DNA: TGTGCCAGCAGTCTGAACACCGGGGAGCTGTTTTTT.

V usage is TRBV6-6 and J usage is TRBJ2-1, with D possibly TRBD2 on 5 matching bases. The CDR3 loop spans 10 amino acids. V lost 8 bases and J 7 bases, leaving 6 bases between the germline ends. From germline, CDR1 is MNHNY and CDR2 SVGAGI (reference sequence). CDR3 region: CASGSNEQFF. The CDR3 nucleotides are TGTGCCAGCGGGAGTAATGAGCAGTTCTTC.

The chain carries TRBV2 and TRBJ1-5; the match to TRBD1 covers 8 bases. CDR1 is SNHLY and CDR2 is FYNNEI in the germline V gene. The length of the CDR3 is 15 residues. V lost 7 bases, J lost 3 bases, and 8 bases stayed unmatched. CDR3 coding DNA: TGTGCCAGCACCAGGACAGGGAGTACCAATCAGCCCCAGCATTTT. Protein: CASTRTGSTNQPQHF.

The rearrangement uses TRBV5-1 and TRBJ1-5, with a weak D call TRBD1 (6 bases). Trimming left V 0 bases short and J 6 bases short, with 13 bases between. This CDR3 is built from 15 residues. Germline V gene sequence: CDR1 SGHRS, CDR2 YFSETQ. CDR3 nucleotides: TGCGCCAGCAGCTTGGAAGGGGGGGGTGGTCAGCCCCAGCATTTT. Residues: CASSLEGGGGQPQHF.

This chain joins TRBV18 and TRBJ2-7; D not certain. Trimming took 3 bases from V and 3 from J, leaving 12 bases between them. This CDR3 contains 14 residues. Germline V gene sequence: CDR1 KGHSH, CDR2 LQKENI. CDR3 protein: CASSPSPLIYEQYF. CDR3 DNA: TGTGCCAGCTCACCTAGTCCCTTGATCTACGAGCAGTACTTC.

The gene calls are TRBV5-4 and TRBJ2-1; D remains ambiguous. Trimming took 0 bases from V and 4 from J, leaving 11 bases between them. The V gene's germline CDR1 is SGHNT and CDR2 YYREEE (reference sequence). The CDR3 sequence is 15 residues long. The CDR3 DNA reads TGTGCCAGCAGCTTGGCCACGAGCTCGTACAATGAGCAGTTCTTC. It is translated as CASSLATSSYNEQFF.

This chain connects TRBV6-6 to TRBJ1-2; 10 bases map to TRBD1. The CDR3 is 15 amino acids. With V trimmed by 5 bases and J by 5 bases, 8 bases remained unmatched. The germline V gene has CDR1 MNHNY and CDR2 SVGAGI (reference sequence). This CDR3 is CASSPPSDRGYGYTF. The DNA for the CDR3 is TGTGCCAGCAGTCCCCCCTCGGACAGGGGGTATGGCTACACCTTC.

This clone showed up just a few times. The chain combines TRBV13 with TRBJ2-1; 13 bases align to TRBD2. In germline, CDR1 is PRHDT, CDR2 FYEKMQ (reference sequence). The CDR3 contains 15 residues. The junction had 7 bases not matched to a gene; V was cut back by 4 bases and J by 10 bases. CDR3 bases: TGTGCCAGCAGCTCGGGACTAGCGGGATTGTACGAGCAGTTCTTC. Its protein is CASSSGLAGLYEQFF.

V and J are TRBV10-3 and TRBJ2-3; possibly TRBD2 for D (6 bases). This CDR3 is built from 15 residues. Germline CDR1 and CDR2: ENHRY and SYGVKD. V shed 4 bases and J shed 6 bases, with 17 bases lying between them. In nucleotides, the CDR3 is TGTGCCATCAGTGGGAGGACTAATACTCTGGATACGCAGTATTTT. Translation gives CAISGRTNTLDTQYF.

The chain carries TRBV4-1 and TRBJ2-7; TRBD2 matches at 8 bases. After removal of 4 bases from V and 3 bases from J, the junction contained 8 bases not matched to a gene. Germline-derived CDR1 and CDR2 are MGHRA and YSYEKL. The CDR3 runs 15 residues. In nucleotides, the CDR3 is TGCGCCAGCAGCCTTAATAGCGGGGCAAACTACGAGCAGTACTTC. It is translated as CASSLNSGANYEQYF.

The chain combines TRBV9 with TRBJ2-2; TRBD1 matches 12 bases. CDR1 is SGDLS, CDR2 YYNGEE, per germline. The CDR3 is 18 residues long. V dropped 3 bases and J dropped 2; count of bases not matched to a gene: 8. This CDR3 reads CASSDRDRGLYNTGELFF. The CDR3 DNA is TGTGCCAGCAGCGACCGGGACAGGGGGCTATATAACACCGGGGAGCTGTTTTTT.